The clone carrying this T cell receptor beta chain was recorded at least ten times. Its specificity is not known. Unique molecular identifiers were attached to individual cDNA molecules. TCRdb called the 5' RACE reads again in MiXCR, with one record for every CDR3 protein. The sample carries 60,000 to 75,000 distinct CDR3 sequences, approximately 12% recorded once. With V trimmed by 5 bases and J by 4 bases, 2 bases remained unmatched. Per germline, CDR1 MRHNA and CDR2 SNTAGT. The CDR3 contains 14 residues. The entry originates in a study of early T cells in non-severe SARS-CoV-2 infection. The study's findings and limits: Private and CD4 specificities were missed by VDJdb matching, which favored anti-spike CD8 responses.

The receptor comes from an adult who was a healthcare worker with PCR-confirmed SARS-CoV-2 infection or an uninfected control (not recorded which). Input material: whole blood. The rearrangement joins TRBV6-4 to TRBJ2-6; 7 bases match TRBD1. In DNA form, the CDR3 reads TGTGCCAGCAGTACAGGGGACGGGGCCAACGTCCTGACTTTC. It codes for CASSTGDGANVLTF.